This entry concerns a single TCR beta chain. This entry is derived from a study of esophageal squamous cell carcinoma under preoperative chemotherapy. TCRdb ran MiXCR on the PCR reads and lists one entry per CDR3 protein. The sample shows roughly 15,000 distinct CDR3 sequences, 60% of them seen only once. CDR1 is MNHNS and CDR2 is SASEGT in the germline V gene. The CDR3 extends over 14 amino acids. V lost 5 bases to trimming and J lost 10 bases, with 18 bases between them. The time point here: before preoperative PTX-NDP chemotherapy. This material was acquired from a patient given preoperative chemotherapy. The receptor was isolated from a human donor with esophageal squamous cell carcinoma. The donor label of this sample is uncertain. V and J are TRBV6-1 and TRBJ2-1, with D maybe TRBD1 (5 bases). CDR3 nucleotide sequence: TGTGCCAGCAGTCTCCTCCAGGGTACTGGCGAGCAGTTCTTC. Protein: CASSLLQGTGEQFF.